This is a list of T cell receptor beta chains from one sample in a study of cytomegalovirus exposure and HLA in healthy donors. Clones were sequenced by immunoSEQ multiplex PCR, and TCRdb holds only the in-frame ones, with some missing. The sample gives about 130,000 clones, roughly 94% of which show up once; 1% to 1.5% is in the top ten. The sample consisted of PBMCs. Every receptor here comes from a woman younger than 30 in good health and CMV-seronegative. Each CDR3 is given with its conserved first and last residue. The size entry is marked missing in some rows and otherwise reads once, few, many or a size class.

clone_size	v_call	j_call	cdr3_length	cdr3_aa
.	TRBV28	TRBJ2-1	13	CASSGQVVGEQFF
.	TRBV27	TRBJ2-7	14	CASSLIRDRGEQYF
.	TRBV9	TRBJ2-1	16	CASSVGASGSLDEQFF
.	TRBV30	TRBJ2-5	13	CAWTIRQGETQYF
once	TRBV5-1	TRBJ2-1	12	CASSSGQGQQFF
.	TRBV29-1	TRBJ2-5	14	CSATGLMEQETQYF
.	TRBV27	TRBJ2-2	14	CASRRTEGTGELFF
.	TRBV5-6	TRBJ2-5	19	CASSLAAFLTPQGQETQYF
.	TRBV30	TRBJ2-5	14	CAWSVWSGMETQYF
.	TRBV5-4	TRBJ1-1	15	CASSLVGTGYTEAFF
once	TRBV6-6	TRBJ1-5	15	CASSPKAASNQPQHF
.	TRBV5-1	TRBJ1-3	15	CASSLEGQIGNTIYF
.	TRBV27	TRBJ2-1	16	CASSFDSAGGRNEQFF
.	TRBV5-4	TRBJ2-3	16	CASSRPLAGGTDTQYF
once	TRBV5-6	TRBJ2-3	14	CASSLGTGTDTQYF
.	TRBV5-5	TRBJ2-3	15	CASSLGGRSTDTQYF
.	TRBV15	TRBJ2-7	15	CATSRGQGNPYEQYF
.	TRBV28	TRBJ1-1	11	CASSFISEAFF
once	TRBV4-1	TRBJ1-5	13	CASSQPGGEPQHF
.	TRBV7-2	TRBJ1-4	15	CASSPRHGRGEKLFF
.	TRBV6-1	TRBJ1-5	17	CASSEGTGGISNQPQHF
once	TRBV19	TRBJ1-5	17	CASTDDRYVGSNQPQHF
.	TRBV7-9	TRBJ2-1	13	CASSSGGYNEQFF
.	TRBV6-5	TRBJ1-2	14	CASSYSDRLYGYTF
.	TRBV28	TRBJ2-3	17	CASSFARTSGRGDTQYF
.	TRBV19	TRBJ1-2	14	CAGDGEQGGYGYTF
once	TRBV30	TRBJ2-7	12	CASLGGVNEQYF
once	TRBV18	TRBJ2-5	16	CASSPRTSGGQETQYF
.	TRBV30	TRBJ1-5	16	CAWSLRGTGFNQPQHF
.	TRBV29-1	TRBJ2-7	12	CSAGLANYEQYF
once	TRBV5-1	TRBJ2-5	14	CASSFTGVRETQYF
.	TRBV7-9	TRBJ2-1	11	CASSPQNEQFF
.	TRBV19	TRBJ1-4	15	CASSPETGGEEKLFF
.	TRBV28	TRBJ2-3	15	CASSFIGQGPDTQYF
.	TRBV19	TRBJ1-2	14	CASADSRDNYGYTF
.	TRBV5-6	TRBJ1-1	14	CASSSGAANTEAFF
.	TRBV29-1	TRBJ1-1	11	CSLIQGSRTFF
.	TRBV6-1	TRBJ1-1	13	CASMTERNTEAFF
.	TRBV6-6	TRBJ2-5	15	CASSYGQGNQETQYF
.	TRBV28	TRBJ2-7	14	CASQLTGGGYEQYF
.	TRBV2	TRBJ2-3	15	CASSVSLGVADTQYF
.	TRBV7-9	TRBJ2-3	14	CASSLNGGADTQYF
.	TRBV7-2	TRBJ1-6	15	CASSLVGQGYSPLHF
.	TRBV30	TRBJ1-1	13	CAWSIRQYTEAFF
.	TRBV5-4	TRBJ1-5	15	CASSMHGTANQPQHF
.	TRBV7-6	TRBJ2-1	13	CASSLGGLNEQFF
.	TRBV27	TRBJ2-1	13	CASSLQGGNEQFF
.	TRBV30	TRBJ2-5	11	CASDWEETQYF
.	TRBV19	TRBJ2-3	15	CASSPFLATTDTQYF
.	TRBV23-1	TRBJ2-7	17	CASSQPISDRVVGEQYF
.	TRBV30	TRBJ2-1	11	CAWLTGSEQFF